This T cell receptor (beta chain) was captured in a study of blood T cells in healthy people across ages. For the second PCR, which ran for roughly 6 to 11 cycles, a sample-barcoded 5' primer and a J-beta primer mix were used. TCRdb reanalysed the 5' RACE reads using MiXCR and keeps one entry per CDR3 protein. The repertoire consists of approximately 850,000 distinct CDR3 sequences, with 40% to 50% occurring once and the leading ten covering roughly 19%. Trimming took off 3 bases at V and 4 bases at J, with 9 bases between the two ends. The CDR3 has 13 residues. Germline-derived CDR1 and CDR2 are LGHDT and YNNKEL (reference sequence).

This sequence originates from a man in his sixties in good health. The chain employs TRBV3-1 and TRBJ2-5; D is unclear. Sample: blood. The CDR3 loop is CASSHPVAETQYF. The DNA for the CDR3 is TGTGCCAGCAGCCATCCGGTGGCAGAGACCCAGTACTTC.